This T cell receptor beta chain came from a study of blood T cell repertoires in COVID-19. The wider study: The United States, Italy and Spain were the sources of the acute and convalescent COVID-19 samples. T cells, B-cell-depleted T cells, or PBMCs supplied cDNA or gDNA.

Per the original methods: How many nucleated cells were present was estimated from reference gene primer amplification. Clones were sequenced by immunoSEQ multiplex PCR, and TCRdb holds only the in-frame ones, with some missing. Clone size and V and J calls were adopted from that table, with D and trimming inferred from the DNA. This sample has 70,000 to 95,000 clones, with about 82% found just once. Trimming pared 11 bases from V and 3 bases from J, leaving 10 bases between. The CDR3 consists of 12 residues. The germline V gene has CDR1 MDHEN and CDR2 SYDVKM. The chain combines TRBV28 with TRBJ1-4; a possible D gene is TRBD1 (5 bases). The source material was peripheral blood. The sequence was obtained from a man of 80 years or more with active or convalescent COVID-19. Here the CDR3 reads CAGGNPNEKLFF. The CDR3 nucleotides read TGTGCCGGGGGGAATCCTAATGAAAAACTGTTTTTT. The whole variable domain, filled in from reference TRBV28 and TRBJ1-4, reads DVKVTQSSRYLVKRTGEKVFLECVQDMDHENMFWYRQDPGLGLRLIYFSYDVKMKEKGDIPEGYSVSREKKERFSLILESASTNQTSMYLCAGGNPNEKLFFGSGTQLSVL.